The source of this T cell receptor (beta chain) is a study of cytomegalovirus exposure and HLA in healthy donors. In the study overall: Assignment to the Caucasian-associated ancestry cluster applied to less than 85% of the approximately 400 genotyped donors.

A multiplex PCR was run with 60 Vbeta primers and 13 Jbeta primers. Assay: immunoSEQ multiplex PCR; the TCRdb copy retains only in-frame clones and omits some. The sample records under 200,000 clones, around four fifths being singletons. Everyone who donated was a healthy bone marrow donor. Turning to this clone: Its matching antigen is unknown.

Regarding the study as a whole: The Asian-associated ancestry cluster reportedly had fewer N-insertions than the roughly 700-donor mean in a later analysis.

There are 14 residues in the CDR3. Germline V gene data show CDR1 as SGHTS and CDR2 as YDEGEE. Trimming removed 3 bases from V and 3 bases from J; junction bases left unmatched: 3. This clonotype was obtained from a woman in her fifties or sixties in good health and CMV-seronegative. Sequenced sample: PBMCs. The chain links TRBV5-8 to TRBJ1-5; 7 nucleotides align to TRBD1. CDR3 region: CASSSDRVNQPQHF. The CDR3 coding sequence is TGTGCCAGCAGCTCAGACAGGGTCAATCAGCCCCAGCATTTT.